The 26 T cell receptor beta chains below were found in one sample sequenced in a study of human T cells and chemical hapten exposure. TCRdb reprocessed the RACE reads via MiXCR and lists one record per CDR3 protein. The sample holds approximately 60,000 distinct CDR3 sequences, about 11% seen once. The sample's time point: pre-sensitization, week 0. The treatment is: therapeutic diphenylcyclopropenone sensitization with weekly scalp DPC. Here the sequenced sample was whole blood, taken in connection with sensitization to the hapten diphenylcyclopropenone (DPC). The origin of the receptors is a woman between 35 and 50 years old with alopecia areata. Some clones in this sample may be carry-over from other donors' samples.

The chain uses TRBV5-6 and TRBJ1-4; no clear D gene. Trimming shortened V by 2 bases and J by 4 bases, and 9 bases separated the two germline ends. Per germline, CDR1 SGHDT and CDR2 YYEEEE. This CDR3 is 14 amino acids long. CDR3 region: CASSFGNHNEKLFF. DNA of the CDR3: TGTGCCAGCAGCTTCGGAAACCATAATGAAAAACTGTTTTTT.

This clonotype has only one observation. Being one base from a much bigger clone, this may be a read error. DNA for the CDR3: TGCGCCAGCAGCCCACATTCACTAGTCAGGGCCATAGATACGCAGTATTTT. Translating gives CASSPHSLVRAIDTQYF. This chain links TRBV5-1 with TRBJ2-3, with D tentatively TRBD1 or TRBD2 (5 bases each). Germline CDR1 reads SGHRS; CDR2 reads YFSETQ. The V end was cut by 4 bases, the J end by 5 bases, with 23 bases between. The CDR3 length is 17 residues.

This clonotype was counted ten times or more. The V gene is TRBV7-2, the J gene TRBJ1-1; D is possibly TRBD1 (5 bases). V dropped 3 bases and J dropped 2 bases, with 13 bases sitting between them. The CDR3 covers 15 residues. Germline V gene data show CDR1 as SGHTA and CDR2 as FQGNSA. The CDR3 protein is CASSLGRRGNTEAFF. CDR3 DNA sequence: TGTGCCAGCAGCTTGGGTAGGCGGGGCAACACTGAAGCTTTCTTT.

This clonotype was observed a few times. This chain links TRBV7-9 with TRBJ1-1, with D perhaps matching TRBD1 (6 bases). The V gene's germline CDR1 is SEHNR and CDR2 FQNEAQ (reference sequence). The CDR3 length is 14 residues. The V end lost 3 bases, the J end lost 4 bases, and 12 bases lay between the germline ends. For the CDR3, the DNA is TGTGCCAGCAGCTTCCCGGGGGCAAGCACTGAAGCTTTCTTT. Residues: CASSFPGASTEAFF.

This clonotype was detected only a few times. An end of the junction differs from the germline gene, which may be a read error. CDR3 in DNA: TGTGCTAGCAGCTTAGCCAGGGGGGGGCTGGCTGAGCAGTTCTTC. Translated, it gives CASSLARGGLAEQFF. The chain employs TRBV7-7 and TRBJ2-1, with D perhaps assigned TRBD1 or TRBD2 (7 bases each). The CDR3 extends over 15 amino acids. Germline V gives CDR1 SSHAT, CDR2 FNYEAQ (reference sequence).

V gene TRBV28 combines with J gene TRBJ1-2; TRBD1 aligns across 7 bases. The CDR3 spans 13 residues. The germline V gene encodes CDR1 MDHEN and CDR2 SYDVKM. V lost 11 bases to trimming and J lost 4 bases; unmatched junction nucleotides: 10. CDR3 protein: CASTGAPSYGYTF. The CDR3 nucleotides read TGTGCCTCTACAGGGGCCCCCTCCTATGGCTACACCTTC.

This clonotype came up a few times. The rearrangement joins TRBV6-6 to TRBJ2-2; D remains ambiguous. The CDR3 runs to 14 residues. V was shortened by 2 bases and J by 0 bases, with 4 bases between the two germline ends. Germline CDR1 MNHNY, CDR2 SVGAGI (reference sequence). The CDR3: CASSYRANTGELFF. The CDR3 coding sequence is TGTGCCAGCAGTTACCGCGCGAACACCGGGGAGCTGTTTTTT.

The chain has TRBV12-5 and TRBJ2-5; D ambiguous. The CDR3 is 11 amino acids. Germline assignment: CDR1 LGHNT and CDR2 FRNRAP. V lost 4 bases and J 5 bases, leaving 5 bases between the germline ends. Here the CDR3 reads CASGSWETQYF. The CDR3 region has the DNA TGTGCTAGTGGTTCGTGGGAGACCCAGTACTTC.

This clonotype was recorded at least ten times. V and J are TRBV11-2 and TRBJ1-1; D is unresolved. The CDR3 consists of 15 residues. Germline assignment: CDR1 SGHAT and CDR2 FQNNGV. The V end lost 1 base, the J end lost 1 base, and 10 bases lay between the germline ends. In nucleotides, the CDR3 is TGTGCCAGCAGCTTAGTCGTAGCACCGAACACTGAAGCTTTCTTT. It translates to CASSLVVAPNTEAFF.

This clonotype is categorized as medium-sized. The chain uses TRBV6-2 or TRBV6-3 and TRBJ2-1; the match to TRBD2 covers 8 bases. V gave up 5 bases and J gave up 9 bases; unmatched junction bases: 3. Per the germline V gene, CDR1 is MNHEY and CDR2 is SVGEGT. This CDR3 contains 12 residues. CDR3 sequence (DNA): TGTGCCAGCAGTCTCGGGGGGGGTGAGCAGTTCTTC. Amino acid sequence: CASSLGGGEQFF.

This rearrangement joins TRBV5-6 to TRBJ2-1; 11 nucleotides agree with TRBD2. J lost 0 bases, V lost 4 bases, and 12 bases had no gene match. The CDR3 length is 19 residues. The germline V gene has CDR1 SGHDT and CDR2 YYEEEE. The CDR3 DNA reads as TGTGCCAGCAGCCTGAGGACTAGCGGGCCCTCTAGCTCCTACAATGAGCAGTTCTTC. Its protein product is CASSLRTSGPSSSYNEQFF. The whole variable domain, remainder taken from reference TRBV5-6 and TRBJ2-1, is DAGVTQSPTHLIKTRGQQVTLRCSPKSGHDTVSWYQQALGQGPQFIFQYYEEEERQRGNFPDRFSGHQFPNYSSELNVNALLLGDSALYLCASSLRTSGPSSSYNEQFFGPGTRLTVL.

This clonotype was counted a few times. V gene TRBV7-2 combines with J gene TRBJ2-7, with 8 positions matching TRBD2. Germline lookup yields CDR1 SGHTA and CDR2 FQGNSA. The CDR3 has 14 residues. The J segment lost 8 bases and the V segment lost 1 base, leaving 7 bases of the junction unmatched. This CDR3 is CASSLGREAPKQYF. CDR3 DNA sequence: TGTGCCAGCAGCTTAGGGCGGGAGGCACCTAAGCAGTACTTC. Filled out from reference TRBV7-2 and TRBJ2-7, the complete variable domain reads GAGVSQSPSNKVTEKGKDVELRCDPISGHTALYWYRQSLGQGLEFLIYFQGNSAPDKSGLPSDRFSAERTGGSVSTLTIQRTQQEDSAVYLCASSLGREAPKQYFGPGTRLTVT.

The chain recombines TRBV5-6 with TRBJ2-6; D remains ambiguous. Germline V CDR1 and CDR2: SGHDT, YYEEEE. The V end was cut by 10 bases, the J end by 13 bases, with 6 bases between. CDR3 length: 8 amino acids. CDR3 in amino acids: CAGRVLTF. The CDR3, as DNA: TGTGCCGGCCGGGTCCTGACTTTC.

This clonotype was seen at least ten times. The V call is TRBV20-1, the J call TRBJ2-7, with a possible D match to TRBD1 (5 bases). The germline gives CDR1 DFQATT, CDR2 SNEGSKA (reference sequence). The length of the CDR3 is 14 residues. Deletions cut 1 base from V and 3 bases from J, with 13 bases between. The CDR3 region is CSARVAGHNYEQYF. DNA for the CDR3: TGCAGTGCTAGAGTAGCAGGACACAACTACGAGCAGTACTTC.

The chain is built from TRBV10-1 and TRBJ2-1; TRBD2 agrees at 7 bases. The V gene end was trimmed by 3 bases and the J gene end by 5 bases; junction bases not matched to a gene: 10. The CDR3 totals 16 residues. Looked up from germline, CDR1 is WNHNN and CDR2 is SYGVQD (reference sequence). The CDR3 DNA is TGCGCCAGCAGTGAATCGAGCGGGGAACGTAACAATGAGCAGTTCTTC. Translated: CASSESSGERNNEQFF.

In its sample, this clonotype was seen a few times. This rearrangement joins TRBV6-2 or TRBV6-3 to TRBJ1-1; D is unclear. Germline CDR1 is MNHEY and CDR2 is SVGEGT. The V gene lost 8 bases and the J gene lost 1 base, with 11 bases spanning the gap. CDR3 length: 13 amino acids. DNA of the CDR3: TGTGCCAGCTCTATGGGCGGGAACACTGAAGCTTTCTTT. It specifies CASSMGGNTEAFF.

In this sample, this clonotype turned up many times. V and J are TRBV28 and TRBJ2-5; D is possibly TRBD2 (5 bases). CDR1 is MDHEN, CDR2 SYDVKM, per germline. V was trimmed by 6 bases and J by 2 bases, leaving 13 bases between them. The CDR3 sequence is 14 residues long. For the CDR3, the DNA is TGTGCCAGCAGCCGCGGCGGGCAACAAGAGACCCAGTACTTC. Protein sequence: CASSRGGQQETQYF.

V gene TRBV11-2 combines with J gene TRBJ2-5, with TRBD2 matching over 15 bases. V lost 5 bases and J lost 2; bases outside the gene matches: 15. The length of the CDR3 is 20 residues. Germline V gene data show CDR1 as SGHAT and CDR2 as FQNNGV. The CDR3 bases are TGTGCCAGCAGCCTATTAGGACTAGCGGGAGGGCCAAGATATCAAGAGACCCAGTACTTC. Protein sequence: CASSLLGLAGGPRYQETQYF. Based on the CDR3 plus reference TRBV11-2 and TRBJ2-5, the full variable domain is EAGVAQSPRYKIIEKRQSVAFWCNPISGHATLYWYQQILGQGPKLLIQFQNNGVVDDSQLPKDRFSAERLKGVDSTLKIQPAKLEDSAVYLCASSLLGLAGGPRYQETQYFGPGTRLLVL.

This clonotype showed up just a few times. CDR3 sequence: CASSLRLKNEQFF. In DNA, the CDR3 is TGCGCCAGCAGCTTGAGGCTTAAGAATGAGCAGTTCTTC. The V and J genes are TRBV5-1 and TRBJ2-1; D gene ambiguous. The germline CDR1 and CDR2 sequences are SGHRS and YFSETQ. This CDR3 spans 13 amino acids. V shed 1 base and J shed 7 bases, with 9 bases lying between them.

This clonotype was observed at least ten times. This sequence joins TRBV7-9 and TRBJ1-5; D remains unclear. This CDR3 region has 15 residues. Germline-derived CDR1 and CDR2 are SEHNR and FQNEAQ (reference sequence). V was shortened by 5 bases and J by 2 bases, with 13 bases between the two germline ends. The CDR3 reads CASSPPGSGNQPQHF. The CDR3 DNA reads TGTGCCAGCAGCCCCCCCGGGAGTGGCAATCAGCCCCAGCATTTT.

The table lists this clonotype with a few counts. The V and J genes are TRBV7-2 and TRBJ2-1; D gene unclear. V was pared by 1 base and J by 7 bases, with 5 bases between. The CDR3 is 12 residues long. Germline-derived CDR1 and CDR2 are SGHTA and FQGNSA. The CDR3, as DNA: TGTGCCAGCAGCTTAGTCTTTAATGAGCAGTTCTTC. Its protein is CASSLVFNEQFF. Based on the CDR3 plus reference TRBV7-2 and TRBJ2-1, the full variable domain is GAGVSQSPSNKVTEKGKDVELRCDPISGHTALYWYRQSLGQGLEFLIYFQGNSAPDKSGLPSDRFSAERTGGSVSTLTIQRTQQEDSAVYLCASSLVFNEQFFGPGTRLTVL.

Note on this clonotype: Relative to the germline gene, one junction end is altered; a read error may explain this. This chain joins TRBV20-1 and TRBJ1-1; no firm D call. CDR3 length equals 14 residues. The V gene's germline CDR1 is DFQATT and CDR2 SNEGSKA (reference sequence). The CDR3 coding sequence is TGCAGTGCTAGGGCAGCCTCTATGAACACTGAAGTTTTCTTT. It is translated as CSARAASMNTEVFF.

This clonotype was seen a handful of times. This chain connects TRBV11-2 to TRBJ2-1; 9 bases fit TRBD2. The CDR3 covers 15 residues. Germline assignment: CDR1 SGHAT and CDR2 FQNNGV. The ends lost 3 bases at V and 8 bases at J; junction bases unmatched: 8. CDR3 in amino acids: CASSFSSGRRDEQFF. In nucleotides, the CDR3 is TGTGCCAGCAGCTTCAGTAGCGGGAGAAGGGATGAGCAGTTCTTC.

This clonotype has a handful of counts. As DNA, the CDR3 is TGTGCCAGCAGCTTAGCCCGAACTAGCGGGGCCTTTAATGAGCAGTTCTTC. Its protein is CASSLARTSGAFNEQFF. The chain uses TRBV7-3 and TRBJ2-1, with 10 positions matching TRBD2. CDR3 size: 17 residues. Trimming took 2 bases from V and 7 from J; bases not matched to a gene: 11. Germline CDR1 is SGHTA and CDR2 is FQGTGA.

The CDR3 coding sequence is TGTGCCAGCAGCTACAATTCTGAAGCTTTCTTT. It translates to CASSYNSEAFF. The V call is TRBV28, the J call TRBJ1-1; D unclear. Germline lookup yields CDR1 MDHEN and CDR2 SYDVKM. V lost 6 bases to trimming and J lost 6 bases, with 8 bases between them. This CDR3 has 11 residues.

This clonotype was detected a few times. CDR3 in DNA: TGCGCCACCAGCTCCGGGACTTCGAACACTGAAGCTTTCTTT. Protein sequence: CATSSGTSNTEAFF. The J gene is TRBJ1-1, the V gene TRBV10-1; D possibly corresponds to TRBD1 (5 bases). Looked up from germline, CDR1 is WNHNN and CDR2 is SYGVQD (reference sequence). The CDR3 runs 14 residues. V dropped 10 bases and J dropped 1 base, with 16 bases sitting between them.